The 3 T cell receptor beta chains below all came from one sample that was sequenced in a study of cytomegalovirus exposure and HLA in healthy donors (TCRdb year 2017). Library prep was done by the immunoSEQ multiplex PCR assay. A mixture of 60 forward primers for TCR Vbeta segments and 13 reverse primers for TCR Jbeta segments was used in the multiplex PCR. Sourced from immuneACCESS, this table was stored by TCRdb with only in-frame sequences that have V and J called. A share of the clones is absent; for the studies checked, an unresolved V gene accounts for under half, and the remainder has no known explanation. A total of 150,000 to 250,000 clones appear in this sample, around 80% of them only once. Of the sample, 1.5% to 2% falls within the top ten clones. The sequencing input was PBMCs. Receptor source: a man younger than 40 in good health and CMV-seronegative.

This clone was recorded only once. The same CDR3 also results from other DNA sequences found in this sample. V usage is TRBV5-1 and J usage is TRBJ2-7, with D maybe TRBD1 (6 bases). Trimming removed 4 bases from V and 4 bases from J, with 12 bases in between. Per germline, CDR1 SGHRS and CDR2 YFSETQ. The CDR3 runs 13 residues. The CDR3 here is CASSPEGVYEQYF. CDR3 DNA sequence: TGCGCCAGCAGCCCCGAGGGGGTGTACGAGCAGTACTTC.

The V call is TRBV13, the J call TRBJ2-1; TRBD2 matches at 7 bases. Germline values: CDR1 PRHDT, CDR2 FYEKMQ (reference sequence). Unmatched junction bases numbered 3, after V lost 2 bases and J lost 2 bases. This CDR3 region has 15 residues. Here the CDR3 reads CASSLRSGTYNEQFF. Written as DNA, the CDR3 is TGTGCCAGCAGCTTAAGGAGCGGGACCTACAATGAGCAGTTCTTC.

The gene calls are TRBV25-1 and TRBJ1-2, with TRBD1 as a possible D gene (5 bases). Trimming took off 1 base at V and 4 bases at J, with 13 bases between the two ends. This CDR3 has 15 amino acids. Germline CDR1 and CDR2: MGHDK and SYGVNS. The CDR3 is CASSEWAGHRYGYTF. As DNA, the CDR3 is TGTGCCAGCAGTGAATGGGCAGGGCACCGCTATGGCTACACCTTC.